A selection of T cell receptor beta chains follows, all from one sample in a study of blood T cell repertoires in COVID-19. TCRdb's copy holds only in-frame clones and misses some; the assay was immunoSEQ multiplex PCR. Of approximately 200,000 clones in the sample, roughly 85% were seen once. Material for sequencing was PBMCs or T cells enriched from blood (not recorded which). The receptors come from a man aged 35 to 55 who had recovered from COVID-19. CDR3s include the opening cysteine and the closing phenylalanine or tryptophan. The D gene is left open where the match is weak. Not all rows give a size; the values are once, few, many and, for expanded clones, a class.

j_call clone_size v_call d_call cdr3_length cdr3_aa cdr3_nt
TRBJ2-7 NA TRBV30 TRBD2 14 CAWGGLAPTYEQYF TGTGCCTGGGGGGGACTAGCGCCAACCTACGAGCAGTACTTC
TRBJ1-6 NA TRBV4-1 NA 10 CASMASPLHF TGCGCCAGCATGGCATCACCCCTCCACTTT
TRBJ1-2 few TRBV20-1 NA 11 CSVAVYYGYTF TGCAGTGTGGCGGTGTACTATGGCTACACCTTC
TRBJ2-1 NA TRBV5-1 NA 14 CASSLKFLGGEQFF TGCGCCAGCAGCTTAAAGTTCCTGGGAGGTGAGCAGTTCTTC
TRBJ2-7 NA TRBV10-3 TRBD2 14 CAIAVSGNSYEQYF TGTGCCATCGCAGTTAGCGGGAACTCTTACGAGCAGTACTTC
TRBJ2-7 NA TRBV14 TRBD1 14 CASSRGTGTYEQYF TGTGCCAGCAGCCGCGGGACAGGGACCTACGAGCAGTACTTC
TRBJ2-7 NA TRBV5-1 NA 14 CASSLNGLFYEQYF TGCGCCAGCAGCTTGAACGGGTTGTTCTACGAGCAGTACTTC
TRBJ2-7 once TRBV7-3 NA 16 CASSPRGIPGLGEQYF TGTGCCAGCAGCCCTCGGGGGATACCGGGGTTGGGCGAGCAGTACTTC
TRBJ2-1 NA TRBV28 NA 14 CASSTGTAYNEQFF TGTGCCAGCAGTACCGGGACTGCATACAATGAGCAGTTCTTC
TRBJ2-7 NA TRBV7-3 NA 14 CASSPYPNAYEQYF TGTGCCAGCAGCCCCTACCCGAACGCGTACGAGCAGTACTTC
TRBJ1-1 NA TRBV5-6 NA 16 CASSSSAGQLTTEAFF TGTGCCAGCAGCTCATCCGCCGGACAGCTAACCACTGAAGCTTTCTTT
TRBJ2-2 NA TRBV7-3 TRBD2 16 CASSFVAGGPGGELFF TGTGCCAGCAGCTTTGTAGCGGGAGGGCCCGGCGGGGAGCTGTTTTTT
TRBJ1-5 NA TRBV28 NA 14 CASSLRLSNQPQHF TGTGCCAGCAGTTTGCGCCTTAGCAATCAGCCCCAGCATTTT
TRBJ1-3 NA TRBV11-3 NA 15 CASSLQGISGNTIYF TGTGCCAGCAGTCTACAGGGCATCTCTGGAAACACCATATATTTT
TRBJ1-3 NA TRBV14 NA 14 CASSPYNSGNTIYF TGTGCCAGCAGCCCCTATAACTCTGGAAACACCATATATTTT
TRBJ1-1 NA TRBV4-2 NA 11 CASSLRTEAFF TGTGCCAGCAGCCTGAGGACTGAAGCTTTCTTT
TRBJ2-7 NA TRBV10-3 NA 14 CAISEPSRAYEQYF TGTGCCATCAGTGAACCCTCGAGGGCCTACGAGCAGTACTTC
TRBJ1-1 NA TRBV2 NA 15 CASSLARLKNTEAFF TGTGCCAGCAGTCTGGCCAGACTAAAGAACACTGAAGCTTTCTTT
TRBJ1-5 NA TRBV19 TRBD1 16 CASQTFGQVGFEPQHF TGTGCCAGTCAGACTTTCGGACAGGTTGGGTTTGAGCCCCAGCATTTT
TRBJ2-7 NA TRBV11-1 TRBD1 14 CASSSDRGNYEQYF TGTGCCAGCAGCTCGGACAGGGGAAACTACGAGCAGTACTTC
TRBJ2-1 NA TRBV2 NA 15 CASRPSVLHYNEQFF TGTGCCAGCAGGCCCAGTGTATTACACTACAATGAGCAGTTCTTC
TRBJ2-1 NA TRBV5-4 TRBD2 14 CASSGLAGVGEQFF TGTGCCAGCAGCGGACTAGCGGGAGTGGGTGAGCAGTTCTTC
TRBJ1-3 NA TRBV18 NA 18 CASSHTQTGYDSGNTIYF TGTGCCAGCTCACACACTCAGACAGGCTACGACTCTGGAAACACCATATATTTT
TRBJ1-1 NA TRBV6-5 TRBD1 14 CASRSGTANTEAFF TGTGCCAGCAGATCCGGGACAGCAAACACTGAAGCTTTCTTT
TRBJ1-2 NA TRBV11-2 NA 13 CASSLSDGYGYTF TGTGCCAGCAGCTTATCAGATGGCTATGGCTACACCTTC